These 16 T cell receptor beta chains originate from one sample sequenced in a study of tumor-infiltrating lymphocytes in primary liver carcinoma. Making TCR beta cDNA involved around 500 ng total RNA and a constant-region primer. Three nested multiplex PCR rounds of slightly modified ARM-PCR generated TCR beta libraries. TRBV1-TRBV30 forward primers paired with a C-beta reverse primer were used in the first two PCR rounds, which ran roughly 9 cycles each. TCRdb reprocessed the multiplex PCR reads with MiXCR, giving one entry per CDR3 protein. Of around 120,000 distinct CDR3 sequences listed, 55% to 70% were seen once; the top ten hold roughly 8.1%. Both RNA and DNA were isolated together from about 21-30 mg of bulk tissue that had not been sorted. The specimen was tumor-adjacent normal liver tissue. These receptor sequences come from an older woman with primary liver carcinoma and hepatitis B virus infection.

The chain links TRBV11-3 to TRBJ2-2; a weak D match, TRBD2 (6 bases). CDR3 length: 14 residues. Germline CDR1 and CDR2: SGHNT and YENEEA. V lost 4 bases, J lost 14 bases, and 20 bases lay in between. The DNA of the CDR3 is TGTGCCAGCAGCTGGACCGGGTGGGGCGGGGTCCTGTTTTTT. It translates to CASSWTGWGGVLFF.

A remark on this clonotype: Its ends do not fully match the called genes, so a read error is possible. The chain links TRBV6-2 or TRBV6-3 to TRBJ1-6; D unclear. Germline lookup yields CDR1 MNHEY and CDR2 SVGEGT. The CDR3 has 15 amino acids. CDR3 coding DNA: TGTGCCAGGAGTTACCGAAGGGCGTCCTGGGCACCCCTCCACTTT. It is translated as CARSYRRASWAPLHF.

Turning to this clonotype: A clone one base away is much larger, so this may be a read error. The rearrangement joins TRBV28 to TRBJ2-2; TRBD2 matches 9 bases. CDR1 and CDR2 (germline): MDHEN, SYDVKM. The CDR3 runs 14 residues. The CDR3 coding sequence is TGTGCCAGCAGTCTAGCGGGGCGCACCGGGGAGCTGCTTTTT. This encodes CASSLAGRTGELLF. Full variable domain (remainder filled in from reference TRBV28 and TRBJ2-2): DVKVTQSSRYLVKRTGEKVFLECVQDMDHENMFWYRQDPGLGLRLIYFSYDVKMKEKGDIPEGYSVSREKKERFSLILESASTNQTSMYLCASSLAGRTGELLFGEGSRLTVL.

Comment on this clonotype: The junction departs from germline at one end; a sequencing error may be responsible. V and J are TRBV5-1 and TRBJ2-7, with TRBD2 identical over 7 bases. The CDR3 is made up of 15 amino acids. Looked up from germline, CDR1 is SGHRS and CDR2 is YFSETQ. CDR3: CACSSGLAGPYEQYF. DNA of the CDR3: TGCGCCTGCAGCTCTGGATTAGCGGGCCCCTACGAGCAGTACTTC.

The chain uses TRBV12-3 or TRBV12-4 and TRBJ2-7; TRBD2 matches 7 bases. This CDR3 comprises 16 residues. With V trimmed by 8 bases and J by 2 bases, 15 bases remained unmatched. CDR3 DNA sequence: TGTGCCAGCGGTCCTATGGGACTAACGGGACCCTACGAGCAGTACTTC. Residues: CASGPMGLTGPYEQYF.

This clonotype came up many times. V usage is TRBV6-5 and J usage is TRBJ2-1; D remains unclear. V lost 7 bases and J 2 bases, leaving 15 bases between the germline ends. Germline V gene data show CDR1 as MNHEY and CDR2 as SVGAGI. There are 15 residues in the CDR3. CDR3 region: CASNPQRNTYNEQFF. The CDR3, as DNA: TGTGCCAGCAACCCTCAACGGAACACCTACAATGAGCAGTTCTTC.

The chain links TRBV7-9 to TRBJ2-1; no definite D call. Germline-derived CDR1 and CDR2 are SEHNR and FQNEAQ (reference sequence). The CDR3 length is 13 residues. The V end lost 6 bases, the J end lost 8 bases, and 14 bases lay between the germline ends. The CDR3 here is CASRLPHSDEQFF. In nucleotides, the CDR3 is TGTGCCAGCAGACTCCCTCACAGCGATGAGCAGTTCTTC.

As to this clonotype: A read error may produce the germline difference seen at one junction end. In DNA, the CDR3 is TGCAGCGTCACAGTACTAGTGGGAGGGGTCGAGCAATACTTC. Its translation is CSVTVLVGGVEQYF. The chain employs TRBV29-1 and TRBJ2-7; 7 bases fit TRBD2. CDR3 length: 14 residues. The germline V gene has CDR1 SQVTM and CDR2 ANQGSEA.

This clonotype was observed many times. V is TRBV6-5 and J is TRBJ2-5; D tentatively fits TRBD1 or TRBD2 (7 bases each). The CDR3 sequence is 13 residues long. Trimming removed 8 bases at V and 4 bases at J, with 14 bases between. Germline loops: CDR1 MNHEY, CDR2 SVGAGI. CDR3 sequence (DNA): TGTGCCAGCCGGGGAGGGGGCACAGAGACCCAGTACTTC. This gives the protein CASRGGGTETQYF.

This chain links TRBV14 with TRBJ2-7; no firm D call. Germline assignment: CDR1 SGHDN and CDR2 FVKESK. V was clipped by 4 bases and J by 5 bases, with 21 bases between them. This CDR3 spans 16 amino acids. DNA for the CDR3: TGTGCCAGCAGCCCTCGAAGTAAGACCCGACCCAACGAGCAGTACTTC. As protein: CASSPRSKTRPNEQYF.

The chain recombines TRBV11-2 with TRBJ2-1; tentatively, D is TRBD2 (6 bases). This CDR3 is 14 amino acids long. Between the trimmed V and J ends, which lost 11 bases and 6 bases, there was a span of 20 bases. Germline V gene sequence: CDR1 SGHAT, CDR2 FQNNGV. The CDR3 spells CAGNLAGGLNEQFF. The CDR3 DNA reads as TGTGCCGGCAACTTAGCCGGGGGTCTCAATGAGCAGTTCTTC.

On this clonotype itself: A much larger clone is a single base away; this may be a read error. The chain's CDR3 is CATNAVLGGRGNEQFF. CDR3 DNA sequence: TGTGCCACCAATGCCGTACTAGGCGGGAGGGGAAATGAGCAGTTCTTC. The chain is built from TRBV24-1 and TRBJ2-1; 9 positions agree with TRBD2. The germline V gene has CDR1 KGHDR and CDR2 SFDVKD. The CDR3 is 16 amino acids. With V trimmed by 8 bases and J by 7 bases, 14 bases remained unmatched.

The CDR3 nucleotides read TGTGCCACCAGTGATTCGCCCCTTACTTCCGCCTACAATGAGCAGTTCTTC. Its translation: CATSDSPLTSAYNEQFF. The chain recombines TRBV24-1 with TRBJ2-1; D remains unclear. Germline assignment: CDR1 KGHDR and CDR2 SFDVKD. CDR3 length: 17 residues. V was trimmed by 2 bases and J by 2 bases, leaving 15 bases between them.

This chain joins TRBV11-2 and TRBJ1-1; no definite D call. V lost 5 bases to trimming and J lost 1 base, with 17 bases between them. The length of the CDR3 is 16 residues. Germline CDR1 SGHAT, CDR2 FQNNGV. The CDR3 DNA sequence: TGTGCCAGCAGCCCCTTATCATGGGATTGGAACACTGAAGCTTTCTTT. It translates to CASSPLSWDWNTEAFF. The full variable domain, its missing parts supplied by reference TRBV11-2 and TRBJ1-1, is EAGVAQSPRYKIIEKRQSVAFWCNPISGHATLYWYQQILGQGPKLLIQFQNNGVVDDSQLPKDRFSAERLKGVDSTLKIQPAKLEDSAVYLCASSPLSWDWNTEAFFGQGTRLTVV.

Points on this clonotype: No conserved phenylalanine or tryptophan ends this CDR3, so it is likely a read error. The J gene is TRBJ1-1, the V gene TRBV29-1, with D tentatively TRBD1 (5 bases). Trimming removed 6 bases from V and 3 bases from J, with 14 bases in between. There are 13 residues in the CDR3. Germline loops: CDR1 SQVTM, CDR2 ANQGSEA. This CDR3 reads CSVKQGDDTEAFS. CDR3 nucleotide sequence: TGCAGCGTCAAACAAGGGGACGACACTGAAGCTTTCTCT.

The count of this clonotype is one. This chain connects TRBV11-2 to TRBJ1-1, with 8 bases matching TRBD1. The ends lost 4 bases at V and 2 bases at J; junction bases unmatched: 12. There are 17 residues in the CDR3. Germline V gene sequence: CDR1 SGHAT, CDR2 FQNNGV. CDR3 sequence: CASSWMMAGGRNTEAFF. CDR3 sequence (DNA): TGTGCCAGCAGCTGGATGATGGCAGGGGGCCGCAACACTGAAGCTTTCTTT.